Below, 30 T cell receptor beta chains from the same sample are listed, as sequenced in a study of identical twins. MiXCR was run by TCRdb on the 5' RACE reads, yielding one entry per CDR3 protein. The sample consists of hundreds of thousands of distinct CDR3 sequences, around 8.3% of them appearing once. These same records also appear under a second study, on yellow fever vaccine responses in identical twins.

The sequencing input was PBMCs. The receptors derive from a woman aged 18-30 years in good health.

The rearrangement links TRBV6-2 or TRBV6-3 to TRBJ2-5; 10 bases match TRBD1. V was clipped by 2 bases and J by 5 bases; unmatched bases: 14. Germline loops: CDR1 MNHEY, CDR2 SVGEGT. The length of the CDR3 is 18 residues. The CDR3 is CASSYPPRTGGAGETQYF. The CDR3 bases are TGTGCCAGCAGTTACCCACCCCGGACAGGGGGTGCAGGGGAGACCCAGTACTTC.

The rearrangement joins TRBV7-2 to TRBJ1-1; perhaps TRBD1 as D (6 bases). V lost 9 bases and J 3 bases, leaving 17 bases between the germline ends. The CDR3 is 14 residues long. Germline-derived CDR1 and CDR2 are SGHTA and FQGNSA. CDR3 region: CASMWTVLDTEAFF. The CDR3 coding sequence is TGTGCCAGTATGTGGACAGTTTTGGACACTGAAGCTTTCTTT. Variable domain in full (rest from reference TRBV7-2 and TRBJ1-1): GAGVSQSPSNKVTEKGKDVELRCDPISGHTALYWYRQSLGQGLEFLIYFQGNSAPDKSGLPSDRFSAERTGGSVSTLTIQRTQQEDSAVYLCASMWTVLDTEAFFGQGTRLTVV.

This sequence joins TRBV19 and TRBJ1-5; no clear D gene. CDR1 is LNHDA and CDR2 is SQIVND in the germline V gene (reference sequence). Trimming cost V 3 bases and J 6 bases, with 12 bases left between them. The CDR3 length is 14 residues. The CDR3: CASSISLLGQPQHF. CDR3 DNA: TGTGCCAGTAGTATTTCATTGCTGGGTCAGCCCCAGCATTTT. Variable domain in full (rest from reference TRBV19 and TRBJ1-5): DGGITQSPKYLFRKEGQNVTLSCEQNLNHDAMYWYRQDPGQGLRLIYYSQIVNDFQKGDIAEGYSVSREKKESFPLTVTSAQKNPTAFYLCASSISLLGQPQHFGDGTRLSIL.

This clonotype was detected a few times. This rearrangement joins TRBV9 to TRBJ2-5, with 11 bases matching TRBD2. Trimming cost V 3 bases and J 4 bases; bases outside gene matches: 8. Germline V gene data show CDR1 as SGDLS and CDR2 as YYNGEE. This CDR3 is 16 amino acids long. The chain's CDR3 is CASSDTLTSGIETQYF. The CDR3, as DNA: TGTGCCAGCAGCGATACCCTGACTAGCGGGATAGAGACCCAGTACTTC.

This clonotype was seen a handful of times. The CDR3 sequence is CASSIMGIQTFNEQFF. CDR3 DNA: TGTGCCAGCAGCATTATGGGGATACAAACCTTTAATGAGCAGTTCTTC. J is TRBJ2-1 and V is TRBV11-2; no clear D gene. CDR3 length: 16 residues. The germline V gene has CDR1 SGHAT and CDR2 FQNNGV. V was clipped by 5 bases and J by 7 bases, with 21 bases between them.

This clonotype occurred many times. The chain uses TRBV25-1 and TRBJ1-4; the D gene is possibly TRBD1 (5 bases). This CDR3 region has 15 residues. Per germline, CDR1 MGHDK and CDR2 SYGVNS. Trimming stripped 4 bases from V and 8 bases from J, with 17 bases between. The CDR3 coding sequence is TGTGCCAGCAGTGCCCTGGCAGGGAGTAGCGAAAAACTGTTTTTT. It is translated as CASSALAGSSEKLFF.

The chain is built from TRBV4-1 and TRBJ2-3, with D perhaps matching TRBD1 (6 bases). Looked up from germline, CDR1 is MGHRA and CDR2 is YSYEKL. V was pared by 7 bases and J by 3 bases, with 17 bases between. The CDR3 has 15 residues. The CDR3 nucleotides are TGCGCCAGCACCGCGCTTGGGGGCCAGACAGATACGCAGTATTTT. This gives the protein CASTALGGQTDTQYF.

This clonotype has ten or more counts. The V call is TRBV4-3, the J call TRBJ2-5; possibly TRBD1 for D (5 bases). The germline V gene has CDR1 LGHNA and CDR2 YSLEER. Trimming cost V 1 base and J 7 bases, with 13 bases left between them. This CDR3 has 14 residues. Here the CDR3 reads CASSQGRGRGTQYF. The CDR3 DNA follows: TGCGCCAGCAGCCAAGGAAGGGGAAGAGGGACCCAGTACTTC.

The CDR3 coding sequence is TGTGCCAGCAGCTTAGGACAGAACCCCTCCTACGAGCAGTACTTC. This encodes CASSLGQNPSYEQYF. The genes are TRBV7-2 and TRBJ2-7, with a tentative D call TRBD1 (5 bases). Germline V gene sequence: CDR1 SGHTA, CDR2 FQGNSA. The CDR3 consists of 15 residues. V was pared by 1 base and J by 0 bases, with 10 bases between.

This clonotype was seen ten or more times. This chain joins TRBV7-2 and TRBJ1-4; TRBD1 matches 7 bases. This CDR3 region has 17 residues. V shed 1 base, J shed 0 bases, and the junction held 5 bases outside the gene matches. CDR1 SGHTA and CDR2 FQGNSA come from the germline V gene. CDR3: CASSLVGGTATNEKLFF. DNA of the CDR3: TGTGCCAGCAGCTTAGTTGGGGGGACAGCAACTAATGAAAAACTGTTTTTT.

This clonotype was observed a handful of times. The chain couples TRBV20-1 to TRBJ2-3, with 15 bases that match TRBD2. Trimming cost V 4 bases and J 4 bases; bases outside gene matches: 9. This CDR3 has 17 residues. Germline CDR1 reads DFQATT; CDR2 reads SNEGSKA (reference sequence). The DNA for the CDR3 is TGCAGTGCTACTGGACTAGCGGGAGGGCCCTTCTCAGATACGCAGTATTTT. Residues: CSATGLAGGPFSDTQYF.

Only a few counts were recorded for this clonotype. This chain joins TRBV11-1 and TRBJ2-5; 13 nucleotides agree with TRBD2. The trim removed 5 bases at V and 7 bases at J, leaving 16 bases unmatched. In germline, CDR1 is SGHAT, CDR2 FQDESV (reference sequence). The CDR3 has 18 residues. The CDR3 DNA is TGTGCCAGCAGCCCGGCCAGGACTAGCGGGAGATCTGTAGGGACCCAGTACTTC. Its translation is CASSPARTSGRSVGTQYF.

This clonotype was detected a few times. The chain joins TRBV2 to TRBJ2-3; possible D gene TRBD2, 6 bases. The CDR3 length is 15 residues. The V gene's germline CDR1 is SNHLY and CDR2 FYNNEI. The ends were cut back, 11 bases at V and 4 bases at J, with 22 bases in the middle. CDR3 in DNA: TGTGCCGATTCAATAACTCGGAGGGGCGCAGATACGCAGTATTTT. Translated, it gives CADSITRRGADTQYF.

CDR3 in DNA: TGTGCCAGCCGACAGGGCGTTAGTTCACCCCTCCACTTT. This translates into CASRQGVSSPLHF. V usage is TRBV12-3 or TRBV12-4 and J usage is TRBJ1-6; 7 nucleotides line up with TRBD1. CDR3 length: 13 amino acids. V gave up 8 bases and J gave up 9 bases; unmatched junction bases: 7.

The chain couples TRBV4-3 to TRBJ2-7, with D possibly being TRBD2 (6 bases). The CDR3 is made up of 17 amino acids. Per the germline V gene, CDR1 is LGHNA and CDR2 is YSLEER. V shed 3 bases and J shed 2 bases, with 20 bases lying between them. CDR3 sequence: CASSQLLTGTGPYEQYF. CDR3 sequence (DNA): TGCGCCAGCAGCCAGCTACTCACCGGGACTGGCCCCTACGAGCAGTACTTC.

V is TRBV2 and J is TRBJ1-6; TRBD1 matches at 10 bases. Germline V gene data show CDR1 as SNHLY and CDR2 as FYNNEI. The CDR3 runs 14 residues. Germline trimming cut 8 bases from V and 10 bases from J; bases unmatched to any gene: 8. CDR3 DNA: TGTGCCAGCGCACGACAGGGGGCGCGGTCACCCCTCCACTTT. Amino acids: CASARQGARSPLHF.

This chain joins TRBV6-2 or TRBV6-3 and TRBJ1-2; D gene ambiguous. Deletions cut 5 bases from V and 6 bases from J, with 13 bases between. This CDR3 is 13 amino acids long. Germline V lookup: CDR1 MNHEY, CDR2 SVGEGT. DNA of the CDR3: TGTGCCAGCAGTGAGCCTTTTTCGCATGGCTACACCTTC. The encoded protein is CASSEPFSHGYTF.

This clonotype has only a few counts. The gene calls are TRBV28 and TRBJ2-1, with unresolved D. Germline CDR1 reads MDHEN; CDR2 reads SYDVKM. CDR3 size: 17 residues. Deletions cut 5 bases from V and 9 bases from J, with 26 bases between. The CDR3 sequence is CASSLPGWARGRPEQFF. CDR3 DNA sequence: TGTGCCAGCAGTCTCCCCGGTTGGGCTAGAGGTCGTCCTGAGCAGTTCTTC.

This clonotype showed up many times. V usage is TRBV2 and J usage is TRBJ2-1, with D unclear. The CDR3 runs 11 residues. The V end was cut by 6 bases, the J end by 7 bases, with 7 bases between. Per the germline V gene, CDR1 is SNHLY and CDR2 is FYNNEI. CDR3 nucleotides: TGTGCCAGCAGGAAAGGGAATGAGCAGTTCTTC. This translates into CASRKGNEQFF. Full variable domain (missing parts from reference TRBV2 and TRBJ2-1): EPEVTQTPSHQVTQMGQEVILRCVPISNHLYFYWYRQILGQKVEFLVSFYNNEISEKSEIFDDQFSVERPDGSNFTLKIRSTKLEDSAMYFCASRKGNEQFFGPGTRLTVL.

V and J are TRBV20-1 and TRBJ2-1; tentatively, D is TRBD2 (5 bases). V gave up 7 bases and J gave up 0 bases, with 10 bases separating them. CDR1 is DFQATT, CDR2 SNEGSKA, per germline (reference sequence). The CDR3 sequence is 13 residues long. CDR3 nucleotides: TGCAGTGGTCGGGGTAGCTCCTACAATGAGCAGTTCTTC. Translated, it gives CSGRGSSYNEQFF.

This chain joins TRBV7-6 and TRBJ2-2; 12 bases agree with TRBD1. Germline trimming cut 0 bases from V and 6 bases from J; bases unmatched to any gene: 2. This CDR3 is 16 amino acids long. Germline V gene lookup returns CDR1 SGHVS and CDR2 FNYEAQ. The chain's CDR3 is CASSLAGTGGSGELFF. Here the CDR3 DNA reads TGTGCCAGCAGCTTAGCGGGGACAGGGGGCTCCGGGGAGCTGTTTTTT.

Only a few counts were recorded for this clonotype. The chain joins TRBV12-3 or TRBV12-4 to TRBJ2-3; 11 nucleotides agree with TRBD2. The CDR3 covers 17 residues. V lost 2 bases to trimming and J lost 1 base; unmatched junction nucleotides: 5. The CDR3 reads CASSLNSGGAGTDTQYF. CDR3 DNA sequence: TGTGCCAGCAGTTTAAATAGCGGGGGGGCCGGCACAGATACGCAGTATTTT.

This clonotype was recorded at least ten times. This chain connects TRBV14 to TRBJ2-1; D not resolved. Per germline, CDR1 SGHDN and CDR2 FVKESK. The CDR3 is 16 residues long. Trimming took 5 bases from V and 0 from J, leaving 14 bases between them. In DNA form, the CDR3 reads TGTGCCAGCAGCACACAAACCATGAGCTCCTACAATGAGCAGTTCTTC. Translated: CASSTQTMSSYNEQFF.

This chain joins TRBV20-1 and TRBJ2-5; TRBD2 agrees at 9 bases. From germline, CDR1 is DFQATT and CDR2 SNEGSKA (reference sequence). Trimming removed 1 base from V and 9 bases from J; junction bases left unmatched: 21. The CDR3 runs 18 residues. CDR3 coding DNA: TGCAGTGCTAGAGTTTGGGGTAGCGGGAGCCTCATCCGGGGAGCCCAGTACTTC. This encodes CSARVWGSGSLIRGAQYF.

The rearrangement uses TRBV29-1 and TRBJ1-1; perhaps TRBD1 as D (6 bases). V was clipped by 6 bases and J by 1 base, with 15 bases between them. CDR1 is SQVTM and CDR2 is ANQGSEA in the germline V gene. This CDR3 spans 14 amino acids. The CDR3 is CSVRHGQRNTEAFF. DNA of the CDR3: TGCAGCGTAAGGCACGGACAGCGGAACACTGAAGCTTTCTTT.

V gene TRBV20-1 combines with J gene TRBJ2-7, with D perhaps matching TRBD2 (5 bases). Germline-derived CDR1 and CDR2 are DFQATT and SNEGSKA (reference sequence). CDR3 length: 14 residues. V lost 0 bases and J 3 bases, leaving 12 bases between the germline ends. CDR3 DNA sequence: TGCAGTGCTAGAGATTCGGGAAAGGGCTACGAGCAGTACTTC. Residues: CSARDSGKGYEQYF.

The table lists this clonotype with many counts. J is TRBJ2-3 and V is TRBV5-1, with 8 bases lining up with TRBD1. J gave up 4 bases and V 3 bases, and 7 bases lay outside the gene matches. This CDR3 region has 15 residues. CDR1 and CDR2 (germline): SGHRS, YFSETQ. The DNA of the CDR3 is TGCGCCAGCAGCTCGGACAGGGCTACTGCAGATACGCAGTATTTT. Translation: CASSSDRATADTQYF.

This rearrangement joins TRBV7-9 to TRBJ2-3; weak D call: TRBD2 (5 bases). CDR1 SEHNR and CDR2 FQNEAQ come from the germline V gene (reference sequence). The CDR3 covers 15 residues. The V end was cut by 5 bases, the J end by 5 bases, with 17 bases between. CDR3 in amino acids: CASSIPEGKRDTQYF. In DNA, the CDR3 is TGTGCCAGCAGCATCCCAGAGGGCAAGAGAGATACGCAGTATTTT. The variable domain in full, completed from reference TRBV7-9 and TRBJ2-3, reads DTGVSQNPRHKITKRGQNVTFRCDPISEHNRLYWYRQTLGQGPEFLTYFQNEAQLEKSRLLSDRFSAERPKGSFSTLEIQRTEQGDSAMYLCASSIPEGKRDTQYFGPGTRLTVL.

V is TRBV20-1 and J is TRBJ1-2, with 9 bases fitting TRBD1. Germline CDR1 is DFQATT and CDR2 is SNEGSKA (reference sequence). V shed 3 bases, J shed 4 bases, and the junction held 3 bases outside the gene matches. The CDR3 has 13 residues. The CDR3 is CSARPQGAYGYTF. CDR3 DNA sequence: TGCAGTGCTAGGCCACAGGGGGCCTATGGCTACACCTTC.

The chain combines TRBV20-1 with TRBJ2-1; D is unresolved. V shed 4 bases and J shed 7 bases, with 23 bases lying between them. The CDR3 totals 16 residues. Germline-derived CDR1 and CDR2 are DFQATT and SNEGSKA (reference sequence). CDR3 region: CSANRLDSHRMNEQFF. The CDR3 region has the DNA TGCAGTGCTAACAGACTCGACTCCCACCGTATGAATGAGCAGTTCTTC.